This record looks at one T cell receptor beta chain sequence and its context. Using immunoSEQ multiplex PCR, the repertoire was profiled, and TCRdb retains in-frame clones only, with some absent. The sample consists of roughly 20,000 clones, about 80% of them appearing once. The source of the sample is a study of somatic mutations in cytotoxic T cells in rheumatoid arthritis. Sequenced material: CD8+ T cells sorted from blood. This TCR came from an adult with rheumatoid arthritis.

The CDR3 reads CASSPGTAEETQYF. Here the CDR3 DNA reads TGTGCCAGCAGTCCCGGAACCGCCGAGGAGACCCAGTACTTC. This chain links TRBV6-5 with TRBJ2-5; D not resolved. V shed 5 bases and J shed 5 bases, with 15 bases lying between them. Germline V gene sequence: CDR1 MNHEY, CDR2 SVGAGI. The CDR3 is 14 residues long.